This TCR beta chain was documented in a study of HIV-infected patients and healthy controls (dated by TCRdb to about 2014). At the level of the whole study: After three months of therapy, CD4 counts in about 90% of the 16 patients increased to a modest but significant degree while remaining below normal ranges. Patients exhibited no overall T-cell lymphocytopenia, and total CDR3 counts per chain were not significantly different from those of controls. CD8 counts did not change consistently during early therapy, while the CD4:CD8 ratio increased slightly. Viral load became undetectable in 11 of 16 patients by the second bleed and in all patients after a further year of therapy. The question the study tested was whether immune perturbation and reconstitution could be captured by deep TCR repertoire sequencing of small blood samples from HIV patients.

The table lists this clonotype with a few counts. Its antigen is not yet known. Base-call qualities are not available, and no considerably larger clone is one nucleotide away. From a lookup of the germline V gene (reference sequence), CDR1 and CDR2 are DFQATT and SNEGSKA. Spanning cysteine to phenylalanine, the CDR3 consists of 13 amino acids. Only the CDR3 region is kept as DNA, spanning 39 bases read in frame from base 1. Trimming takes 8 bases off V and 2 bases off J; junction bases not matched to a gene: 7. The study collected follow-up blood from HIV-infected patients roughly three months, about 14 weeks, after antiretroviral therapy began. Whole blood was used without fractionating the cells, so the repertoire represented all peripheral T cells without sorting. For RNA extraction, an approximately 2.5 ml sample of peripheral blood was drawn into Tempus tubes. Enrollment excluded patients who had febrile or AIDS-related illness, tumors, hepatitis B or C coinfection, immunomodulatory therapy, recent vaccination or treatment interruptions. The TURBO-DNase kit was used to remove leftover genomic DNA, and GLOBINclear was used to deplete globin mRNA.

On the study overall, not on this receptor specifically: Most CMV-associated CDR3s became more frequent during therapy, although their change was not significant, whereas HIV-associated CDR3s showed a significant decrease in frequency. Healthy controls shared more CDR3s between individuals than HIV+ patients, by Jaccard index and by count of highly shared sequences. Treated samples represented only 2 to 4 months of therapy, a duration arguably insufficient for detecting immune reconstitution in view of low adult thymic output. A major limit on how widely the findings apply, in the view of the authors, was that only sixteen HIV-infected individuals were processed. Using whole blood restricted sequencing depth and prevented separating the dynamics of distinct T-cell subpopulations. MAIT cell alpha-chain CDR3s were found at high frequency in healthy controls but were severely depleted in HIV+ repertoires. Oligoclonality may be reflected in the significantly higher mean Gini indices of HIV-infected repertoires compared with controls. Healthy control repertoires showed roughly threefold more distinct CDR3s and higher Shannon diversity than untreated HIV+ repertoires. The study cohorts differed slightly in age and sex profile, but those differences did not account for the observed differences in diversity. Significantly different mean usage between HIV-infected patients and controls was observed for eight alpha and eight beta V genes. In the study, no determination of donor HLA types was made. Unequal numbers of distinct sequences between patients and controls complicated comparisons, and size-matching overweighted rare events from HIV-infected data. In size-matched repertoire data, the apparent post-therapy recovery of the Gini index in HIV-infected patients was not replicated. The pairing of alpha and beta chains was not determined in the samples.

SuperScript III was used to reverse transcribe 500 ng RNA with primers targeting the alpha and beta constant regions. Alpha and beta chain libraries were generated separately via chain-specific third strand synthesis with multiplexing indices. The protocol used a single primer pair to amplify all rearrangements within a chain, which avoided primer bias, and attached molecular barcodes to each cDNA molecule. T4 RNA Ligase 1 joined purified cDNA to a 5' RACE adapter that carried a random hexamer and the SP2 sequencing primer site. Second strand synthesis was primed from the SP2 site with Phusion polymerase, using slow temperature ramps to favor optimal annealing. The 12-nucleotide barcode on each molecule comprised two random hexamer sequences, both introduced before amplification and concatenated. A short first PCR added P5 and P7 adapter elements plus a second index, followed by an approximately 25-cycle amplification PCR with P5s and P7 primers. Libraries received approximately 25 PCR cycles in total, were quantified on a Qubit, sized on a Bioanalyzer, and diluted to roughly 3.6 nM. Sequencing of the normalized libraries was performed on an Illumina MiSeq with 2 x 250 paired-end kits. Reverse transcription reactions were cleaned up on MinElute columns and eluted into approximately 10 ul Tris-Cl. Adapter ligations were incubated for around 22 hours at 16 degrees C and subsequently purified with AMPure XP beads at a 1:1 ratio. In the paper's pipeline: Demultiplexed FASTQ files were processed with a modified Decombinator by which V, J, insert and barcode information was output. Sequences sharing a barcode but differing from the dominant sequence were discarded as errors, and barcodes clustered at Levenshtein distance 3 were counted to estimate original cDNA molecules. The R packages ineq, vegan, igraph and RCytoscape were used for downstream analyses, together with IMGT nomenclature and CDR3 definitions. The authors computed V gene usage over distinct sequences and counted each TCR a single time to avoid skew from clonal expansion. Whenever two unique CDR3 amino acid sequences within a donor differed by a single Levenshtein edit, similarity networks linked them. Published HIV-specific CDR3s (around 100 alpha, 702 beta) and CMV-specific CDR3s (13 alpha, roughly 250 beta) were assembled and queried against the repertoires. Lower sequence numbers were not the cause of the decreased diversity in patients, as random subsampling to size-matched repertoires showed. TCRdb's own reprocessing of the public reads used fastp at Q25 and MiXCR and kept productive beta chains. Here each entry gathers all rows of one CDR3 protein and keeps the most common genes and DNA. The V and J calls follow TCRdb's processing rather than the paper's. The sample profile shows approximately 9,400 distinct CDR3 sequences; over 7.5% of them were found once. The ten largest account for roughly 10% of the sample.

The clonotype comes from an adult with HIV infection. This sample comprised blood, obtained during antiretroviral therapy. The receptor chain draws on TRBV20-1 and TRBJ2-7; 9 junctional bases match TRBD1. The sequence in DNA is TGCAGTCTCTCGGGACAGGGACCCTACGAGCAGTACTTC. It codes for CSLSGQGPYEQYF.